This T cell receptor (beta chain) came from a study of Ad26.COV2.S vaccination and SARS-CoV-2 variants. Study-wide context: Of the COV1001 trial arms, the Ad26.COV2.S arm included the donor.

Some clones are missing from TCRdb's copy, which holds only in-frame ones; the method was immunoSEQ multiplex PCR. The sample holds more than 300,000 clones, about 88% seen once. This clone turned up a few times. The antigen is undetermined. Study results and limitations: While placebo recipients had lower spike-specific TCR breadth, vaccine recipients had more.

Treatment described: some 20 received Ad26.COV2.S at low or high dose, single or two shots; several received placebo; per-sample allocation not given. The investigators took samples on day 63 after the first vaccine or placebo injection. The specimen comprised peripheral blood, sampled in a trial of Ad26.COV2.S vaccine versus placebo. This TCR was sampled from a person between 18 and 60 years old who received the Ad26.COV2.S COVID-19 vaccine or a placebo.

This chain's CDR3 is CASSQDGVKVEKLFF. The CDR3 nucleotides are TGCGCCAGCAGCCAAGATGGGGTGAAGGTTGAAAAACTGTTTTTT. The rearrangement uses TRBV4-1 and TRBJ1-4; D not certain. Deletions cut 0 bases from V and 7 bases from J, with 12 bases between. CDR3 length: 15 residues. CDR1 and CDR2 from the germline V gene are MGHRA and YSYEKL.